These 24 T cell receptor beta chains share one sample of origin, sequenced in a study of cytomegalovirus exposure and HLA in healthy donors. PCR primers comprised 60 Vbeta and 13 Jbeta primers. Assay used: immunoSEQ multiplex PCR; TCRdb lists only in-frame clones, some missing. The table lists 150,000 or so clones, about four fifths of them singletons, with 6% to 8.5% in the top ten. Sequenced sample: PBMCs. Receptors originate from a man in his thirties or forties in good health and CMV-seropositive.

This chain uses TRBV6-5 with TRBJ2-2; D remains unclear. The CDR3 covers 14 residues. The germline V and J ends were trimmed by 6 bases and 2 bases, with 10 bases remaining between them. CDR1 is MNHEY, CDR2 SVGAGI, per germline. In DNA form, the CDR3 reads TGTGCCAGCAGACATCAACGTAACACCGGGGAGCTGTTTTTT. The encoded protein is CASRHQRNTGELFF.

The CDR3 sequence: CASSLTGSSGANVLTF. The CDR3 region has the DNA TGTGCCAGCAGCTTAACGGGCAGCTCTGGGGCCAACGTCCTGACTTTC. The rearrangement uses TRBV7-3 and TRBJ2-6; D is ambiguous. The V end was cut by 0 bases, the J end by 0 bases, with 6 bases between. The CDR3 consists of 16 residues. Germline CDR1 is SGHTA and CDR2 is FQGTGA. Full variable domain (outside the CDR3, taken from reference TRBV7-3 and TRBJ2-6): GAGVSQTPSNKVTEKGKYVELRCDPISGHTALYWYRQSLGQGPEFLIYFQGTGAADDSGLPNDRFFAVRPEGSVSTLKIQRTERGDSAVYLCASSLTGSSGANVLTFGAGSRLTVL.

As concerns this clone: This specimen includes other DNA sequences encoding the same CDR3. This chain uses TRBV9 with TRBJ2-2, with D hard to call. This CDR3 has 14 amino acids. The V end was cut by 2 bases, the J end by 1 base, with 6 bases between. Germline-derived CDR1 and CDR2 are SGDLS and YYNGEE. The CDR3 coding sequence is TGTGCCAGCAGCGTCACACAGAACACCGGGGAGCTGTTTTTT. Its translation is CASSVTQNTGELFF.

V is TRBV14 and J is TRBJ2-1; 9 bases line up with TRBD2. Per germline, CDR1 SGHDN and CDR2 FVKESK. V was pared by 2 bases and J by 1 base, with 6 bases of the junction left unmatched. The CDR3 covers 17 residues. CDR3 in DNA: TGTGCCAGCAGCCAAACGGCGGGACTAGCATCCTACAATGAGCAGTTCTTC. This encodes CASSQTAGLASYNEQFF.

The chain recombines TRBV5-1 with TRBJ2-3; D is unclear. CDR1 and CDR2 (germline): SGHRS, YFSETQ. V was cut by 4 bases and J by 1 base, with 10 bases left in between. The CDR3 extends over 14 amino acids. The CDR3 coding sequence is TGCGCCAGCAGCCCCCCGGTGGGCACAGATACGCAGTATTTT. Its protein is CASSPPVGTDTQYF.

This rearrangement joins TRBV28 to TRBJ2-7; 9 bases fit TRBD2. The V and J ends lost 6 bases and 6 bases, in that order; junction bases with no gene match: 6. CDR1 and CDR2 from the germline V gene are MDHEN and SYDVKM. This CDR3 has 13 residues. CDR3 sequence (DNA): TGTGCCAGCAGATCCGGGACTAGCCTCGAGCAGTACTTC. This sequence encodes CASRSGTSLEQYF.

The chain is built from TRBV28 and TRBJ1-5; tentatively, D is TRBD1 (5 bases). CDR1 MDHEN and CDR2 SYDVKM come from the germline V gene. The V end was cut by 2 bases, the J end by 10 bases, with 6 bases between. CDR3 length: 11 amino acids. The CDR3, as DNA: TGTGCCAGCAGTTTAGACAGCCCCCAGCATTTT. Its protein product is CASSLDSPQHF.

This clone came up a few times. The chain joins TRBV11-1 to TRBJ1-1, with 10 bases fitting TRBD1. The CDR3 length is 15 residues. J gave up 8 bases and V 1 base, and 7 bases lay outside the gene matches. The germline V gene has CDR1 SGHAT and CDR2 FQDESV (reference sequence). The CDR3, as DNA: TGTGCCAGCAGCTTAGGTCCGGGACAGGGGAGAGAAGCTTTCTTT. Translating gives CASSLGPGQGREAFF.

This chain connects TRBV2 to TRBJ1-5; 9 bases are shared with TRBD1. Germline lookup yields CDR1 SNHLY and CDR2 FYNNEI. J lost 5 bases, V lost 7 bases, and 3 bases had no gene match. There are 13 residues in the CDR3. For the CDR3, the DNA is TGTGCCAGCACGGGACAGGGCGATCAGCCCCAGCATTTT. Protein: CASTGQGDQPQHF.

V gene TRBV10-3 combines with J gene TRBJ2-1; 12 nucleotides match TRBD2. Trimming removed 10 bases from V and 5 bases from J; junction bases left unmatched: 9. The CDR3 has 15 residues. The germline CDR1 and CDR2 sequences are ENHRY and SYGVKD. CDR3: CATSSGGGRNNEQFF. Here the CDR3 DNA reads TGTGCCACCTCTAGCGGGGGGGGGCGGAACAATGAGCAGTTCTTC.

This chain connects TRBV10-3 to TRBJ2-2, with 12 bases lining up with TRBD1. The CDR3 consists of 13 residues. The V gene end was trimmed by 6 bases and the J gene end by 8 bases; junction bases not matched to a gene: 1. CDR1 ENHRY and CDR2 SYGVKD come from the germline V gene. Written as DNA, the CDR3 is TGTGCCATCAGGGGACAGGGGGCGGGGGAGCTGTTTTTT. Residues: CAIRGQGAGELFF.

This clone was counted between two and nine times. The chain's CDR3 is CAILGRPTYEQYF. The CDR3 nucleotides read TGTGCCATCCTGGGGAGGCCGACCTACGAGCAGTACTTC. The genes are TRBV28 and TRBJ2-7, with a weak D call TRBD2 (6 bases). Per the germline V gene, CDR1 is MDHEN and CDR2 is SYDVKM. The CDR3 contains 13 residues. Trimming pared 10 bases from V and 2 bases from J, leaving 15 bases between.

This clone was picked up a small number of times. This sequence joins TRBV19 and TRBJ1-4; 7 bases line up with TRBD1. This CDR3 spans 15 amino acids. The trim removed 5 bases at V and 5 bases at J, leaving 8 bases unmatched. Germline-derived CDR1 and CDR2 are LNHDA and SQIVND (reference sequence). The CDR3 here is CASSPRGALNEKLFF. Here the CDR3 DNA reads TGTGCCAGTAGTCCCAGGGGGGCACTCAATGAAAAACTGTTTTTT.

The genes are TRBV5-1 and TRBJ2-7, with TRBD1 matching 7 bases. Germline CDR1 and CDR2: SGHRS and YFSETQ. V lost 5 bases to trimming and J lost 3 bases; unmatched junction nucleotides: 11. This CDR3 has 15 amino acids. The CDR3 protein is CASRIQGNGRYEQYF. As DNA, the CDR3 is TGCGCCAGCAGGATACAGGGGAACGGACGCTACGAGCAGTACTTC.

This rearrangement joins TRBV5-1 to TRBJ2-1, with D tentatively TRBD2 (5 bases). V shed 0 bases and J shed 3 bases, with 7 bases lying between them. Germline CDR1 SGHRS, CDR2 YFSETQ. CDR3 length equals 14 residues. The CDR3 nucleotides are TGCGCCAGCAGCTTGGCCGGGGTCTACAATGAGCAGTTCTTC. Translating gives CASSLAGVYNEQFF.

This clone was seen only a few times. This chain uses TRBV30 with TRBJ1-2; 9 bases align to TRBD1. V shed 2 bases and J 4 bases; nucleotides not matched to a gene: 8. This CDR3 comprises 15 residues. Germline values: CDR1 GTSNPN, CDR2 SVGIG (reference sequence). The CDR3 nucleotides read TGTGCCTGGAGTCCGGGGACAGGGTTTATCTATGGCTACACCTTC. The encoded protein is CAWSPGTGFIYGYTF.

The chain joins TRBV28 to TRBJ1-1; D not certain. V was trimmed by 6 bases and J by 6 bases, leaving 11 bases between them. The CDR3 spans 12 residues. Germline CDR1 and CDR2: MDHEN and SYDVKM. The CDR3 nucleotides are TGTGCCAGCAGGGTGATGGGCTCTGAAGCTTTCTTT. This gives the protein CASRVMGSEAFF.

The rearrangement links TRBV4-1 to TRBJ2-5; TRBD1 matches 7 bases. This CDR3 has 16 amino acids. Germline CDR1 is MGHRA and CDR2 is YSYEKL. V shed 0 bases and J 5 bases; nucleotides not matched to a gene: 9. CDR3 in amino acids: CASSQDSRDRWETQYF. CDR3 bases: TGCGCCAGCAGCCAAGACAGCCGGGACAGATGGGAGACCCAGTACTTC.

This clone was recorded many times. The chain has TRBV6-6 and TRBJ2-1, with 8 bases fitting TRBD1. V shed 5 bases, J shed 7 bases, and the junction held 7 bases outside the gene matches. CDR1 is MNHNY, CDR2 SVGAGI, per germline (reference sequence). This CDR3 comprises 14 residues. The CDR3 region has the DNA TGTGCCAGCAGTCAGGGCGACAGGGGTAATGAGCAGTTCTTC. Amino acids: CASSQGDRGNEQFF.

This clone appeared once. The chain is built from TRBV6-5 and TRBJ2-1; 9 nucleotides align to TRBD2. The V and J ends lost 4 bases and 9 bases, in that order; junction bases with no gene match: 10. Germline CDR1 reads MNHEY; CDR2 reads SVGAGI. The CDR3 covers 15 residues. The CDR3, as DNA: TGTGCCAGCAGTTCCCTCAGCGGGAGGAGCGGTGAGCAGTTCTTC. Amino acids: CASSSLSGRSGEQFF.

The genes are TRBV7-2 and TRBJ1-1; no clear D gene. This CDR3 has 16 amino acids. The V and J ends lost 0 bases and 4 bases respectively, with 15 bases between them. Per the germline V gene, CDR1 is SGHTA and CDR2 is FQGNSA. This CDR3 is CASSLAVSATGTEAFF. CDR3 nucleotide sequence: TGTGCCAGCAGCTTAGCGGTATCAGCTACGGGCACTGAAGCTTTCTTT.

This clone was observed once. This chain uses TRBV4-1 with TRBJ1-1, with D unclear. V was cut by 1 base and J by 9 bases, with 9 bases left in between. CDR3 size: 12 residues. Per germline, CDR1 MGHRA and CDR2 YSYEKL. In DNA form, the CDR3 reads TGCGCCAGCAGCCAAGGGGCAGATCAAGCTTTCTTT. Amino acids: CASSQGADQAFF.

V is TRBV30 and J is TRBJ1-2; D is unclear. Trimming stripped 3 bases from V and 8 bases from J, with 13 bases between. Germline lookup yields CDR1 GTSNPN and CDR2 SVGIG (reference sequence). This CDR3 contains 12 residues. CDR3 loop: CAWSPGSGGYTF. As DNA, the CDR3 is TGTGCCTGGAGCCCAGGTTCTGGAGGCTACACCTTC.

This rearrangement joins TRBV27 to TRBJ2-5; TRBD2 aligns across 8 bases. Germline CDR1 MNHEY, CDR2 SMNVEV (reference sequence). V trimming: 3 bases; J trimming: 4 bases; junction bases outside the gene matches: 4. The length of the CDR3 is 14 residues. The CDR3 sequence is CASSFGGGRETQYF. The CDR3 region has the DNA TGTGCCAGCAGTTTCGGGGGGGGGCGAGAGACCCAGTACTTC.